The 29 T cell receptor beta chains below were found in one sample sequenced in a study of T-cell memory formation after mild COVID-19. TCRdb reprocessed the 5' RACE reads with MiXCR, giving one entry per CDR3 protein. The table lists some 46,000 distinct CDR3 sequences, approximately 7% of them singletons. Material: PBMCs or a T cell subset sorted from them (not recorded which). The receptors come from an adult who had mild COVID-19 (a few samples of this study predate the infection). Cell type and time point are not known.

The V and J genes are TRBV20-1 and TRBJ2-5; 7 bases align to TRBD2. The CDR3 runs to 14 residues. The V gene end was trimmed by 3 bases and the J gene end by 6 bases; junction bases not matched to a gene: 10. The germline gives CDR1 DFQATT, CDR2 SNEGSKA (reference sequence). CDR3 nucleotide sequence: TGCAGTGCTAGTTCCGTAGCGGGCAGAAAGACCCAGTACTTC. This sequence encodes CSASSVAGRKTQYF.

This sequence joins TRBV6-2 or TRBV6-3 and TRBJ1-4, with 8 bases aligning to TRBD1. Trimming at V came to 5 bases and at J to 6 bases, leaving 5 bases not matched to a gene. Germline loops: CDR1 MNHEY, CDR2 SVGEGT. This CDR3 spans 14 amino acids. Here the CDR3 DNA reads TGTGCCAGCAGTCGGACAGGGCGGGATGAAAAACTGTTTTTT. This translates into CASSRTGRDEKLFF.

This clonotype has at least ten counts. CDR3 residues: CASSPPKATGTDTQYF. As DNA, the CDR3 is TGTGCCAGCAGCCCTCCGAAGGCTACCGGCACAGATACGCAGTATTTT. The rearrangement joins TRBV9 to TRBJ2-3; D not resolved. Per the germline V gene, CDR1 is SGDLS and CDR2 is YYNGEE. Trimming stripped 4 bases from V and 1 base from J, with 16 bases between. The CDR3 spans 16 residues.

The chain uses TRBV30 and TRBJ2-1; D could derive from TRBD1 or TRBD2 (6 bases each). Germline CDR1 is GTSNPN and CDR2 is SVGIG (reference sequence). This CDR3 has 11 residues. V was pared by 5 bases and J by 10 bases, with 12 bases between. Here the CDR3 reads CAWGGGVEQFF. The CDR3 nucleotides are TGTGCCTGGGGAGGGGGAGTCGAGCAGTTCTTC.

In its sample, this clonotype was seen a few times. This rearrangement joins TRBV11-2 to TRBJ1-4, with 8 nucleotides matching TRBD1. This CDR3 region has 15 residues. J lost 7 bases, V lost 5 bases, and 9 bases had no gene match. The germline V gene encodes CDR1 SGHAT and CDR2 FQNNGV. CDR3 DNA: TGTGCCAGCAGCAGGCGGGGACAGGAAGGTGAAAAACTGTTTTTT. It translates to CASSRRGQEGEKLFF.

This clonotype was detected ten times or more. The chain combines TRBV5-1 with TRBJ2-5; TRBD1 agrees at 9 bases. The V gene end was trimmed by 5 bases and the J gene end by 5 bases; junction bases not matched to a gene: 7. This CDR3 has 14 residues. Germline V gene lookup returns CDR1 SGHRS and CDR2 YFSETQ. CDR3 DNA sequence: TGCGCCAGCAGATCCGGGACAGGGTCCGAGACCCAGTACTTC. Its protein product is CASRSGTGSETQYF.

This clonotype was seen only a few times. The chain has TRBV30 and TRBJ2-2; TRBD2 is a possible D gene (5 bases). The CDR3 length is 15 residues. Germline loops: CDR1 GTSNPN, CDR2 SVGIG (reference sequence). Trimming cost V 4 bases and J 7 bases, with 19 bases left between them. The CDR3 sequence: CAWKEAMSPIGELFF. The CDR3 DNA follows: TGTGCCTGGAAGGAGGCAATGTCCCCCATCGGGGAGCTGTTTTTT.

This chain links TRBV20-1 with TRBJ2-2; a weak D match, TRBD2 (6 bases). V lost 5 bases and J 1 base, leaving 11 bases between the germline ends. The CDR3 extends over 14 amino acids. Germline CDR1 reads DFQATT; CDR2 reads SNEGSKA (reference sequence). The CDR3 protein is CSAVGTLNTGELFF. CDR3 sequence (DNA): TGCAGTGCTGTCGGGACTCTGAACACCGGGGAGCTGTTTTTT.

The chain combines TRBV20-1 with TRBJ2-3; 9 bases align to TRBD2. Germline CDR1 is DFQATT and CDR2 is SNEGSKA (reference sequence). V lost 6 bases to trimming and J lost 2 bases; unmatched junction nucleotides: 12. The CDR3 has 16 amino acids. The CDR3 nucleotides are TGCAGTGCCCCTAAAGCGGGGGGAACAACCACAGATACGCAGTATTTT. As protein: CSAPKAGGTTTDTQYF.

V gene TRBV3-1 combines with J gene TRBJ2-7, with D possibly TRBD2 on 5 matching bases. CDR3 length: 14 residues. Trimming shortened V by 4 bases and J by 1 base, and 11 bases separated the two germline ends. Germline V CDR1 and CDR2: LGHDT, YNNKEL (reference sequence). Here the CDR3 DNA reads TGTGCCAGCAGCCCAACTAGGGCTTCCTACGAGCAGTACTTC. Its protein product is CASSPTRASYEQYF.

The CDR3 DNA reads as TGCAGTGCCCACCCAGGGGGCAAAGATACGCAGTATTTT. Its translation: CSAHPGGKDTQYF. The chain has TRBV20-1 and TRBJ2-3; 8 bases match TRBD1. V trimming: 6 bases; J trimming: 5 bases; junction bases outside the gene matches: 7. CDR1 and CDR2 (germline): DFQATT, SNEGSKA (reference sequence). CDR3 size: 13 residues.

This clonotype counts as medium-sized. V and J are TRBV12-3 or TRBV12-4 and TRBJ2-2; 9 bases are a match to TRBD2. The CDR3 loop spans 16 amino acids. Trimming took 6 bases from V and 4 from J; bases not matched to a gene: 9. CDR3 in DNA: TGTGCCAGCAGCTATTCCAGCGGGAGGCGCACCGGGGAGCTGTTTTTT. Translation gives CASSYSSGRRTGELFF.

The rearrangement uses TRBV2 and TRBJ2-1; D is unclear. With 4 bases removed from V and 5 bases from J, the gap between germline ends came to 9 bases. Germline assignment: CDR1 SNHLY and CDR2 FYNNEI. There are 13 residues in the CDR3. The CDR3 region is CASSGRWDNEQFF. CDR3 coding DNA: TGTGCCAGCAGTGGAAGGTGGGACAATGAGCAGTTCTTC.

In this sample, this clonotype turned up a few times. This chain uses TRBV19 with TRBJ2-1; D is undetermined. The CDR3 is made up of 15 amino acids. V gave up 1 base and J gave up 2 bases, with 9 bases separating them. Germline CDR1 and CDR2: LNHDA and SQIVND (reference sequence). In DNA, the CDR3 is TGTGCCAGTAGTATAGCGGGTGGGGCCTACAATGAGCAGTTCTTC. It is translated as CASSIAGGAYNEQFF.

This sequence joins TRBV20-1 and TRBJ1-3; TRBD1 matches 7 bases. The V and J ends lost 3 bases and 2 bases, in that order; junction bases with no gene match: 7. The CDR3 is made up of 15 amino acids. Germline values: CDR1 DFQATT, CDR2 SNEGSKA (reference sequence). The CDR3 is CSARVTTGAGNTIYF. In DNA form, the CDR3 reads TGCAGTGCTAGGGTTACCACAGGGGCTGGAAACACCATATATTTT.

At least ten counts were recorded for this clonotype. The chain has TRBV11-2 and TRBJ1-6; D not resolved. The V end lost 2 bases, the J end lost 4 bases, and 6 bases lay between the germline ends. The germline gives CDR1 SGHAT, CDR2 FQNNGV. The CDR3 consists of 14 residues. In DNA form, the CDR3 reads TGTGCCAGCAGCTTACCAGGTTATAATTCACCCCTCCACTTT. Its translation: CASSLPGYNSPLHF.

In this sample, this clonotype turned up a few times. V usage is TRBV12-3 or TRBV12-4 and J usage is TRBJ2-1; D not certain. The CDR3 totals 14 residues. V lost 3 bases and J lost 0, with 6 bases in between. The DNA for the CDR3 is TGTGCCAGCAGTTTGGATCACTCCTACAATGAGCAGTTCTTC. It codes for CASSLDHSYNEQFF.

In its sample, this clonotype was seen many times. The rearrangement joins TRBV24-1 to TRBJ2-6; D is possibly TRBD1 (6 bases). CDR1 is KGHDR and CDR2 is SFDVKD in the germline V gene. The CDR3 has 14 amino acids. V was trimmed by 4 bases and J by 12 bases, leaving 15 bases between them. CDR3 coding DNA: TGTGCCACCAGTGACCCAGGACAGCCCAGCGTCCTGACTTTC. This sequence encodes CATSDPGQPSVLTF.

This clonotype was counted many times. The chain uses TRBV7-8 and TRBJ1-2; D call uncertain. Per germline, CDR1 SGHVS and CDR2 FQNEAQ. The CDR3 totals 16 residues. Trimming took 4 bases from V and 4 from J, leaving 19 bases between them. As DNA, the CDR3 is TGTGCCAGCAGCTCGACCCGGGCCGTAAGGCGCTATGGCTACACCTTC. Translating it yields CASSSTRAVRRYGYTF.

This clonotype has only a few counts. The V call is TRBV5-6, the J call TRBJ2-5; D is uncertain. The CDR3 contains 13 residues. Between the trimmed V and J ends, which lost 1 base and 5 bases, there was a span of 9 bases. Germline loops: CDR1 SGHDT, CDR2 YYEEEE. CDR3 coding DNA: TGTGCCAGCAGCTTGCGAGGATGGGAGACCCAGTACTTC. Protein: CASSLRGWETQYF.

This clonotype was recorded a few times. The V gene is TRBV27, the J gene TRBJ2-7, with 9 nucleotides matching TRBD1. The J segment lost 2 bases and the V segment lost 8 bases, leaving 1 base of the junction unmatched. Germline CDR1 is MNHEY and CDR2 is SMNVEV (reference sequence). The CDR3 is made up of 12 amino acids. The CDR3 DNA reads TGTGCCAGCGGGACAGGGCCCTACGAGCAGTACTTC. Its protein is CASGTGPYEQYF.

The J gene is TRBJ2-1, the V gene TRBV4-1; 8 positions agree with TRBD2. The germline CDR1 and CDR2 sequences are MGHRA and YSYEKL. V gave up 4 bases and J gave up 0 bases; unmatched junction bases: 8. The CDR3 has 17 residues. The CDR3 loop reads CASSPVSGKSSYNEQFF. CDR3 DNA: TGCGCCAGCAGCCCCGTTAGCGGGAAGAGCTCCTACAATGAGCAGTTCTTC.

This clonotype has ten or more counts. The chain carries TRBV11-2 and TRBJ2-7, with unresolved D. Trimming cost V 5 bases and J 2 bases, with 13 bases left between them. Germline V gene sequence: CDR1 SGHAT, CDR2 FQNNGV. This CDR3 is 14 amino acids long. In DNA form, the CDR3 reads TGTGCCAGCAGCGCCGGCCTTGGCCCCTACGAGCAGTACTTC. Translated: CASSAGLGPYEQYF.

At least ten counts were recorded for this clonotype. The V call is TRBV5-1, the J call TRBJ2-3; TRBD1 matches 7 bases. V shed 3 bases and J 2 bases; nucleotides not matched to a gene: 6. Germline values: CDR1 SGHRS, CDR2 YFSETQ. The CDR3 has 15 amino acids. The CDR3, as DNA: TGCGCCAGCAGCTCTCGGACAGGAGTCACAGATACGCAGTATTTT. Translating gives CASSSRTGVTDTQYF.

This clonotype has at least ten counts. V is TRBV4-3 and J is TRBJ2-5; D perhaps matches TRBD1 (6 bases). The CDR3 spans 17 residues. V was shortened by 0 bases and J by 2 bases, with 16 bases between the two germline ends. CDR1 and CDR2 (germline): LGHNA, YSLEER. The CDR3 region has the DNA TGCGCCAGCAGCCAAGATGCCGACAGGTCCCCACAAGAGACCCAGTACTTC. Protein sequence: CASSQDADRSPQETQYF.

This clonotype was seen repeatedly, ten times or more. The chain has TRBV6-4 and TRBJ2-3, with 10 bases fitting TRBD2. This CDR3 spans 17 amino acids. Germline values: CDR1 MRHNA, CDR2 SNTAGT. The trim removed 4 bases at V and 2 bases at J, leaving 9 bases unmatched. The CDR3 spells CASSGLAGAVVTDTQYF. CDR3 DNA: TGTGCCAGCAGTGGGCTAGCGGGAGCGGTCGTCACAGATACGCAGTATTTT.

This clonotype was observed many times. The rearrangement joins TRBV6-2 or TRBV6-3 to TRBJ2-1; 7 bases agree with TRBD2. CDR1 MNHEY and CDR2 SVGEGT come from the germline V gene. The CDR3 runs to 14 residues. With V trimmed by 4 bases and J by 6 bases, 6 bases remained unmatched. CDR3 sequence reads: CASSSTSFSNEQFF. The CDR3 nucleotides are TGTGCCAGCAGTTCGACTAGCTTTAGCAATGAGCAGTTCTTC.

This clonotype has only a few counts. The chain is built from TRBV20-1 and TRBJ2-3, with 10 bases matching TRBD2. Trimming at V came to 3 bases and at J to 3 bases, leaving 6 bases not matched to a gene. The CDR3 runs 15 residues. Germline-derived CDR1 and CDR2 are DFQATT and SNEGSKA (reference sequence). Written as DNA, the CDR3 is TGCAGTGCTAGGGGCCTAGCGGGAGAAACAGATACGCAGTATTTT. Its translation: CSARGLAGETDTQYF.

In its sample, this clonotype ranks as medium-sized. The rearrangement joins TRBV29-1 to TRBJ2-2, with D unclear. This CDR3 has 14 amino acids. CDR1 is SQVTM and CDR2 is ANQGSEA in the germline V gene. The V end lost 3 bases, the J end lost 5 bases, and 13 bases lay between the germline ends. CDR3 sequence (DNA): TGCAGCGTTGAGGCCAGAATGAGAACCGGGGAGCTGTTTTTT. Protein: CSVEARMRTGELFF.